These T cell receptor beta chains were read from a single sample in a study of blood T cell repertoires in COVID-19. The method was immunoSEQ multiplex PCR; TCRdb's version includes in-frame clones alone and lacks a portion of them. The sample yields 400,000 or so clones, more than 85% seen once. The specimen sequenced was peripheral blood. The receptors shown here come from a human donor in a cohort sampled during active COVID-19. CDR3s include the opening cysteine and the closing phenylalanine or tryptophan. D genes are given only for firm matches. Some rows have no size entry. The others give once, few or many, or a class for an expanded clone.

d_call j_call clone_size v_call cdr3_nt cdr3_aa
- TRBJ2-3 - TRBV6-5 TGTGCCAGCAGTTACCCGAGAGGTACGCAGTATTTT CASSYPRGTQYF
TRBD1 TRBJ2-2 few TRBV6-1 TGTGCCAGCAGTGAATCCCCGGGACAGGGGACCGGGGAGCTGTTTTTT CASSESPGQGTGELFF
TRBD2 TRBJ2-7 - TRBV11-2 TGTGCCAGCAGCTTAGGCCTAGCGGGAGCCGAGCAGTACTTC CASSLGLAGAEQYF
TRBD1 TRBJ2-4 - TRBV19 TGTGCCAGTAGGATTGTGCACAGGGGGCGCGAACACATTCAGTACTTC CASRIVHRGREHIQYF
- TRBJ2-1 many TRBV9 TGTGCCAGCAGCGGATTTACTGCGGGGGAGCAGTTCTTC CASSGFTAGEQFF
TRBD2 TRBJ2-1 - TRBV29-1 TGCAGCGTTGGTTGGGTTCTAGCGGGAGGACGGGAGCAGTTCTTC CSVGWVLAGGREQFF
TRBD2 TRBJ2-1 - TRBV14 TGTGCCAGCAGCCCGCTAGCGGGAGGGGGCAATGAGCAGTTCTTC CASSPLAGGGNEQFF
TRBD2 TRBJ2-3 - TRBV12-3/TRBV12-4 TGTGCCAGCAGATCCATAGCGGGGGATACGCAGTATTTT CASRSIAGDTQYF
- TRBJ2-7 - TRBV5-5 TGTGCCAGCAGCACACCCGGACTATCCTACGAGCAGTACTTC CASSTPGLSYEQYF
TRBD2 TRBJ2-1 - TRBV3-1/TRBV3-2 TGTGCCAGCAGCCGCGAGGTTAGCGGGACTTTCTACAATGAGCAGTTCTTC CASSREVSGTFYNEQFF
- TRBJ2-6 - TRBV4-1 TGCGCCAGCAGCCCACAGGACTCTGGGGCCAACGTCCTGACTTTC CASSPQDSGANVLTF
- TRBJ2-2 - TRBV29-1 TGCAGCGTTGGCACCCCCGGACTTTCCGGGGAGCTGTTTTTT CSVGTPGLSGELFF
TRBD1 TRBJ1-5 few TRBV28 TGTGCCAGCAGTATCCAACAGGGGGCGCCGGGCAATCAGCCCCAGCATTTT CASSIQQGAPGNQPQHF
- TRBJ1-2 - TRBV29-1 TGCAGCGTTGCCAGGGAGGGCTATGGCTACACCTTC CSVAREGYGYTF
- TRBJ2-7 - TRBV20-1 TGCAGTGCTAGTGCGACAGCCTTTATCCACGAGCAGTACTTC CSASATAFIHEQYF
- TRBJ2-2 - TRBV30 TGTGCCTGGAAGCGGAGGGGATACGGGGAGCTGTTTTTT CAWKRRGYGELFF
TRBD1 TRBJ2-7 - TRBV7-8 TGTGCCAGCAGCTTCCGGGACAGCTTACCCTACGAGCAGTACTTC CASSFRDSLPYEQYF
TRBD1 TRBJ1-4 - TRBV4-1 TGCGCCAGCAGCCAAGGGGACAGGGGAAACGAAAAACTGTTTTTT CASSQGDRGNEKLFF
TRBD1 TRBJ2-1 - TRBV6-2/TRBV6-3 TGTGCCAGCAGTTATGATCTGACAGGGAACTACAATGAGCAGTTCTTC CASSYDLTGNYNEQFF
TRBD2 TRBJ2-5 - TRBV19 TGTGCCAGTAAGTTCGCGGGAGAAGGAGAGACCCAGTACTTC CASKFAGEGETQYF
TRBD2 TRBJ2-3 - TRBV28 TGTGCCAGCAGTCGGGCTAGCGGGAGCACAGATACGCAGTATTTT CASSRASGSTDTQYF
TRBD1 TRBJ1-1 - TRBV25-1 TGTGCCAGCCGATACGGGACGGGGGACAGGAACACTGAAGCTTTCTTT CASRYGTGDRNTEAFF
TRBD2 TRBJ2-2 - TRBV2 TGTGCCAGCAGATCCGGGAGGGGCGGGGAGCTGTTTTTT CASRSGRGGELFF
- TRBJ1-5 - TRBV19 TGTGCCAGTAACATACCCGGGACACTCAATCAGCCCCAGCATTTT CASNIPGTLNQPQHF
- TRBJ1-1 - TRBV6-1 TGTGCCAGCAGTGAACCTTATGAAGCTTTCTTT CASSEPYEAFF
- TRBJ2-5 - TRBV4-1 TGCGCCAGCAGCCAAGAGGCCCCTACAGGGTACCAAGAGACCCAGTACTTC CASSQEAPTGYQETQYF
TRBD2 TRBJ2-7 - TRBV6-5 TGTGCCAGCACCCCCCGACTAGCGTTCTACGAGCAGTACTTC CASTPRLAFYEQYF
TRBD1 TRBJ2-5 - TRBV5-1 TGCGCCAGCAGCGAGGGGACAGGGCTCCAAGAGACCCAGTACTTC CASSEGTGLQETQYF
- TRBJ2-7 - TRBV6-5 TGTGCCAGCAGTTACCGGGACACCTACGAGCAGTACTTC CASSYRDTYEQYF
- TRBJ2-2 few TRBV11-3 TGTGCCAGCAGCCCGCCCAGGGACACCGGGGAGCTGTTTTTT CASSPPRDTGELFF
- TRBJ2-2 - TRBV7-7 TGTGCCAGCAGCCCTGGGATGGGGACACCGAACACCGGGGAGCTGTTTTTT CASSPGMGTPNTGELFF
TRBD1 TRBJ2-7 - TRBV27 TGTGCCAGCAGTCCCACAGGGGGCCGCTACGAGCAGTACTTC CASSPTGGRYEQYF
- TRBJ2-5 - TRBV14 TGTGCCAGCAGCCAAGGGCCGTGGGGGGTTGGAGAGACCCAGTACTTC CASSQGPWGVGETQYF
- TRBJ2-7 - TRBV2 TGTGCCAGCAGTGCAGGGGTCTCCTCTCACGAGCAGTACTTC CASSAGVSSHEQYF
- TRBJ2-5 - TRBV30 TGTGCCTGGAGTGTACTCGGGGAGACCCAGTACTTC CAWSVLGETQYF
- TRBJ2-2 once TRBV14 TGTGCCAGCAGCCCCACTAGGGCCGGGGAGCTGTTTTTT CASSPTRAGELFF
TRBD1 TRBJ1-2 - TRBV19 TGTGCCAGTAGTAATAGGTGGGACAGGGGAGTTGATGGCTACACCTTC CASSNRWDRGVDGYTF
- TRBJ2-5 few TRBV5-1 TGCGCCAGCAGCTTGACAAGTTCAAGAGAGACCCAGTACTTC CASSLTSSRETQYF
TRBD2 TRBJ2-2 - TRBV7-3 TGTGCCAGCAGCTTAATCGAGCGTCGGGTAGCGGGACTGAACACCGGGGAGCTGTTTTTT CASSLIERRVAGLNTGELFF
TRBD2 TRBJ2-5 - TRBV4-1 TGCGCCAGCAGCCGGGTCACGGGACTAGCGCGTTACTTCCAAGAGACCCAGTACTTC CASSRVTGLARYFQETQYF
TRBD1 TRBJ1-4 few TRBV27 TGTGCCAGCAGTTTATCGTGGACAGGAGTAAATGAAAAACTGTTTTTT CASSLSWTGVNEKLFF
- TRBJ1-3 - TRBV9 TGTGCCAGCAGCTGGAGGGGGGGCAGCTCTGGAAACACCATATATTTT CASSWRGGSSGNTIYF
- TRBJ2-3 - TRBV19 TGTGCCAGTAGTACTAGGCACCCGACAGATACGCAGTATTTT CASSTRHPTDTQYF
- TRBJ2-5 once TRBV2 TGTGCCAGCAGTGAAGAATCGGTCCAAGAGACCCAGTACTTC CASSEESVQETQYF
TRBD1 TRBJ2-7 once TRBV5-1 TGCGCCAGCAGCTTGGGGGCAGGGGGCTGGTACGAGCAGTACTTC CASSLGAGGWYEQYF
TRBD1 TRBJ1-5 - TRBV19 TGTGCCAGTAGGCTTCAGGGGGACAATCAGCCCCAGCATTTT CASRLQGDNQPQHF
TRBD1 TRBJ2-6 - TRBV18 TGTGCCAGCTCACCTACTCGGGGGACAGGGGTCTCTGGGGCCAACGTCCTGACTTTC CASSPTRGTGVSGANVLTF
- TRBJ2-7 - TRBV28 TGTGCCAGCAACTCAGAATCGGACAGCTCCTACGAGCAGTACTTC CASNSESDSSYEQYF
TRBD1 TRBJ2-1 - TRBV5-4 TGTGCCAGCGGGCCTTATACAGGGGCGCAACCGTTCTACAATGAGCAGTTCTTC CASGPYTGAQPFYNEQFF
- TRBJ1-2 - TRBV10-3 TGTGCCATCACGGGGGGCTATGGCTACACCTTC CAITGGYGYTF
- TRBJ1-1 - TRBV5-5 TGTGCCAGCAGCTCCCGGTTTGAGTTGGGAGGGAACACTGAAGCTTTCTTT CASSSRFELGGNTEAFF
TRBD1 TRBJ1-4 - TRBV3-1/TRBV3-2 TGTGCCAGCAGCCAAGTGAGGGGGCATGAAAAACTGTTTTTT CASSQVRGHEKLFF
TRBD2 TRBJ2-5 - TRBV7-2 TGTGCCAGCAGCTTAGCGGGGGGGCAAGAGACCCAGTACTTC CASSLAGGQETQYF
TRBD1 TRBJ1-1 - TRBV28 TGTGCCAGCAGTCCCCCCTCGGGACAGACCGGGACTGAAGCTTTCTTT CASSPPSGQTGTEAFF
- TRBJ2-7 - TRBV6-5 TGTGCCAGCAGTTACTCCGGGACAAACGAGCAGTACTTC CASSYSGTNEQYF
- TRBJ2-7 - TRBV6-5 TGTGCCAGCAGACCGGACGGCGGGCCAACCTACGAGCAGTACTTC CASRPDGGPTYEQYF
TRBD2 TRBJ2-2 - TRBV11-2 TGTGCCAGCAGCCAGACTAGCGGGGGGCTAATCACCGGGGAGCTGTTTTTT CASSQTSGGLITGELFF
TRBD2 TRBJ2-2 - TRBV28 TGTGCCAGCAGTTTAGGACTAGCGTACACCGGGGAGCTGTTTTTT CASSLGLAYTGELFF
- TRBJ1-1 - TRBV6-1 TGTGCCAGCAGTGAATCGCTTCACAGGAAGACTGAAGCTTTCTTT CASSESLHRKTEAFF